The source of this T cell receptor beta chain is a study of PD-1 and CTLA-4 blockade in melanoma. Sequencing used immunoSEQ multiplex PCR; TCRdb keeps in-frame clones, though not all of them. Of 31,000 or so clones listed, about 88% are singletons. This clone was detected only a few times. This clonotype was obtained from a human donor with melanoma. The material was CD8+ T cells from peripheral blood, obtained from a patient given anti-PD-1 treatment.

The CDR3 spells CASSLANLGNQPQHF. In DNA form, the CDR3 reads TGTGCCAGCAGCTTGGCTAACTTGGGCAATCAGCCCCAGCATTTT. The V call is TRBV5-8, the J call TRBJ1-5; D gene unclear. The V and J ends lost 0 bases and 2 bases respectively, with 9 bases between them. This CDR3 contains 15 residues. The germline V gene encodes CDR1 SGHTS and CDR2 YDEGEE.